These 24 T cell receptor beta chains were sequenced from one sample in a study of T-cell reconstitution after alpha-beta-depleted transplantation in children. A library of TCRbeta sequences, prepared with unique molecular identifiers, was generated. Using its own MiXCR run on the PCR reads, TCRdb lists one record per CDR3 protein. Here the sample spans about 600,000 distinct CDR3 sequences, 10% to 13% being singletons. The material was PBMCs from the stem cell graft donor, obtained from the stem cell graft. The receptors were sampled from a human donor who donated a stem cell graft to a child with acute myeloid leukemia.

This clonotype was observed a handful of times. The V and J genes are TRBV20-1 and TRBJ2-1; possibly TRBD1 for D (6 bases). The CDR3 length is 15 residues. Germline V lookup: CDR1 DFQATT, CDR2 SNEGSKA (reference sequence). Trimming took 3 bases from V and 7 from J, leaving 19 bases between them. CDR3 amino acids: CSASGSQGRRNEQFF. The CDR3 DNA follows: TGCAGTGCTAGTGGTTCCCAGGGGCGCAGGAATGAGCAGTTCTTC.

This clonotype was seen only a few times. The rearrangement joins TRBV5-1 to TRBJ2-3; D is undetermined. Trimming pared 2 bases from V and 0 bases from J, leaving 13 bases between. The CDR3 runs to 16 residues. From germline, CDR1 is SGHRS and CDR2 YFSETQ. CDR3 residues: CASSLSSGRSTDTQYF. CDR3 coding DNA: TGCGCCAGCAGCTTAAGCTCGGGCAGAAGCACAGATACGCAGTATTTT.

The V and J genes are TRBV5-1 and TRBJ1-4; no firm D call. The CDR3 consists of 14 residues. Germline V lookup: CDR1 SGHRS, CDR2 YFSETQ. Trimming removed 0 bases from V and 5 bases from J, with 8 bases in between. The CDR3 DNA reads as TGCGCCAGCAGCTTGGCCAGCGGGAATGAAAAACTGTTTTTT. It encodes CASSLASGNEKLFF. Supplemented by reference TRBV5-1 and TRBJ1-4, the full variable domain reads KAGVTQTPRYLIKTRGQQVTLSCSPISGHRSVSWYQQTPGQGLQFLFEYFSETQRNKGNFPGRFSGRQFSNSRSEMNVSTLELGDSALYLCASSLASGNEKLFFGSGTQLSVL.

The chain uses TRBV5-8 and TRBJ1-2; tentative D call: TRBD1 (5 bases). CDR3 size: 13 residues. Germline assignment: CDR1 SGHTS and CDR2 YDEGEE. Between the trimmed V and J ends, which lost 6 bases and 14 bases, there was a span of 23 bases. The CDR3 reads CASTSWGGTHLTF. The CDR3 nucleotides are TGTGCCAGCACCTCATGGGGTGGGACTCATCTAACCTTC. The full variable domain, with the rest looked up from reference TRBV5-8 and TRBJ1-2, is EAGVTQSPTHLIKTRGQQATLRCSPISGHTSVYWYQQALGLGLQFLLWYDEGEERNRGNFPPRFSGRQFPNYSSELNVNALELEDSALYLCASTSWGGTHLTFGSGTRLTVV.

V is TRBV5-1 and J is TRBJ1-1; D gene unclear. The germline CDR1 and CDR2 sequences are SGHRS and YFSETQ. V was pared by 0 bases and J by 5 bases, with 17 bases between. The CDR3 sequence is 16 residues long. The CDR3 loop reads CASSLVFLGLGTEAFF. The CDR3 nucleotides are TGCGCCAGCAGCTTGGTCTTCTTAGGCTTGGGAACTGAAGCTTTCTTT. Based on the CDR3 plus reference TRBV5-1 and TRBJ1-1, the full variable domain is KAGVTQTPRYLIKTRGQQVTLSCSPISGHRSVSWYQQTPGQGLQFLFEYFSETQRNKGNFPGRFSGRQFSNSRSEMNVSTLELGDSALYLCASSLVFLGLGTEAFFGQGTRLTVV.

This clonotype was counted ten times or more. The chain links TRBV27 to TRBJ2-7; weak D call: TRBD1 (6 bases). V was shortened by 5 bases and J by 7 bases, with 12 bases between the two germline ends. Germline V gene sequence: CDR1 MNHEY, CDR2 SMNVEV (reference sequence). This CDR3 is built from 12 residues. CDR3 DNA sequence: TGTGCCAGCAGTCTAACAGGGATTGAGCAGTACTTC. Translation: CASSLTGIEQYF.

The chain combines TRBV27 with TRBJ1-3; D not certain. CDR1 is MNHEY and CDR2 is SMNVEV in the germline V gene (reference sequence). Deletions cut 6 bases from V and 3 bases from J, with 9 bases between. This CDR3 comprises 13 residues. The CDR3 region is CASRSYGGNTIYF. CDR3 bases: TGTGCCAGCAGATCGTACGGTGGAAACACCATATATTTT.

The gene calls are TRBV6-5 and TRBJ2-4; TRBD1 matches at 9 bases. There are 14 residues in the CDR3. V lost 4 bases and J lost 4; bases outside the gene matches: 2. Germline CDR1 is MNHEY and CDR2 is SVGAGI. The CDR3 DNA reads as TGTGCCAGCAGTTTCGGGACAGGGAAAAACATTCAGTACTTC. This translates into CASSFGTGKNIQYF.

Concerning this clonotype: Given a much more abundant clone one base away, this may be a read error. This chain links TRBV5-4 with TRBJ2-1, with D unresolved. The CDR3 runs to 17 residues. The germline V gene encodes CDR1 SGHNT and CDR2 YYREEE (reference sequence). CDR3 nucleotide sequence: TGTGCCAGCAGCTCCGCCGTAGGGATTAGCTCCTACAATGAGCAGTTATTC. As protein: CASSSAVGISSYNEQLF.

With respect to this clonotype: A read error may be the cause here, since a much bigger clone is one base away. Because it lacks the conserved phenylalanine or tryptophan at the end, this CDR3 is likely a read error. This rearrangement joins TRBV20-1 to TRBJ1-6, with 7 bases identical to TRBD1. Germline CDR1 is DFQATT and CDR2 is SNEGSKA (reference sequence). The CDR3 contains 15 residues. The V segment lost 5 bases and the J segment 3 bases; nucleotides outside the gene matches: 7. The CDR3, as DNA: TGCAGTGCTGTTTACAGGGGAAACTATAATTCACCCCTCCACATT. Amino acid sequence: CSAVYRGNYNSPLHI.

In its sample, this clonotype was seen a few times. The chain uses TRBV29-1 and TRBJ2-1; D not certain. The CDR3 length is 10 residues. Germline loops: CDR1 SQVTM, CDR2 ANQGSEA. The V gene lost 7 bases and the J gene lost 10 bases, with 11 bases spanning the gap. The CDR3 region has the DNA TGCAGCGGCCGGCGCAAGGAGCAGTTCTTC. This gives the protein CSGRRKEQFF.

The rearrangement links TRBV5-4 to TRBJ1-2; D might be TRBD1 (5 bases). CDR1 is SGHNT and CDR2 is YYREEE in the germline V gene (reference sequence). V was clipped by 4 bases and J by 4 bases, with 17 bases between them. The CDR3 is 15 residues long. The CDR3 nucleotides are TGTGCCAGCAGCCCACCGCCGGGGGTCGGCTATGGCTACACCTTC. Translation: CASSPPPGVGYGYTF.

The CDR3: CASSLGQGRRFNYGYTF. CDR3 nucleotide sequence: TGTGCCAGCAGTTTAGGACAAGGCCGACGTTTTAACTATGGCTACACCTTC. The J gene is TRBJ1-2, the V gene TRBV28, with D possibly TRBD1 on 5 matching bases. The germline CDR1 and CDR2 sequences are MDHEN and SYDVKM. Trimming took 2 bases from V and 1 from J, leaving 17 bases between them. The CDR3 loop spans 17 amino acids.

CDR3 DNA sequence: TGTGCCAGCAGGGTGGAGTACGGCAACGAGCAGTACTTC. Its translation: CASRVEYGNEQYF. The gene calls are TRBV2 and TRBJ2-7; D not certain. Germline-derived CDR1 and CDR2 are SNHLY and FYNNEI. The CDR3 consists of 13 residues. The ends were cut back, 6 bases at V and 5 bases at J, with 14 bases in the middle.

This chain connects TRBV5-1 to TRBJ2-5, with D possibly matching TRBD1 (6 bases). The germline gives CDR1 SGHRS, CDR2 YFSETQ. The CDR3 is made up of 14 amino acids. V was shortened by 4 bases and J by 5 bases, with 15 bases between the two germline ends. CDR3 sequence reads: CASSQGRQGETQYF. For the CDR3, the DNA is TGCGCCAGCAGCCAAGGACGGCAGGGGGAGACCCAGTACTTC.

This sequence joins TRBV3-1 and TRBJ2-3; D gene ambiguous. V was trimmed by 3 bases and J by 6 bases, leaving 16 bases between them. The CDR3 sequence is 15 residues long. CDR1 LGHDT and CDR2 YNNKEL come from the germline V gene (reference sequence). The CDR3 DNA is TGTGCCAGCAGCCAGGAGTCCGGCGTTACGGATACGCAGTATTTT. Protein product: CASSQESGVTDTQYF.

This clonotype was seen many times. CDR3 sequence (DNA): TGTGCCATCCGGACTAAAACCTATACGCAGTATTTT. This translates into CAIRTKTYTQYF. The rearrangement joins TRBV10-3 to TRBJ2-3; possible D gene TRBD2, 6 bases. Germline assignment: CDR1 ENHRY and CDR2 SYGVKD. The CDR3 runs to 12 residues. Deletions cut 8 bases from V and 7 bases from J, with 13 bases between.

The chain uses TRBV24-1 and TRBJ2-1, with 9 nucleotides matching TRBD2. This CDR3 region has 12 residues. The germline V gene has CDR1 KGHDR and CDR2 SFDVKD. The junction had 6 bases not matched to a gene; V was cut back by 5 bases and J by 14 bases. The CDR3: CATSAREGDEFF. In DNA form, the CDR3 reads TGTGCCACCAGTGCGCGGGAGGGTGACGAGTTCTTC.

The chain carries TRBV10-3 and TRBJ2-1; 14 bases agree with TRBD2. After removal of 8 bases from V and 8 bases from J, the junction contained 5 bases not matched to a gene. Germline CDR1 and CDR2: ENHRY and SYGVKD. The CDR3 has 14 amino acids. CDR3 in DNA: TGTGCCATCGGCATGGGACTAGCGGGAGATGAGCAGTTCTTC. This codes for CAIGMGLAGDEQFF.

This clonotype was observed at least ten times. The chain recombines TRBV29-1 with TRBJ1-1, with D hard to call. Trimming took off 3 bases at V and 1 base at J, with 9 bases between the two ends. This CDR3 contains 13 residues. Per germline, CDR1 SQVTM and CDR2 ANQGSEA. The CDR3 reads CSVDGRANTEAFF. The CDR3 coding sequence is TGCAGCGTTGATGGGAGGGCGAACACTGAAGCTTTCTTT. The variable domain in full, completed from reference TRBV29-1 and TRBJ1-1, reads SAVISQKPSRDICQRGTSLTIQCQVDSQVTMMFWYRQQPGQSLTLIATANQGSEATYESGFVIDKFPISRPNLTFSTLTVSNMSPEDSSIYLCSVDGRANTEAFFGQGTRLTVV.

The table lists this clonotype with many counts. The CDR3 loop reads CASSASQGSGANVLTF. The CDR3, as DNA: TGTGCCAGCAGCGCGTCTCAGGGATCTGGGGCCAACGTCCTGACTTTC. The chain has TRBV11-3 and TRBJ2-6, with D perhaps TRBD1 (5 bases). CDR1 is SGHNT, CDR2 YENEEA, per germline. V was trimmed by 5 bases and J by 1 base, leaving 12 bases between them. This CDR3 comprises 16 residues.

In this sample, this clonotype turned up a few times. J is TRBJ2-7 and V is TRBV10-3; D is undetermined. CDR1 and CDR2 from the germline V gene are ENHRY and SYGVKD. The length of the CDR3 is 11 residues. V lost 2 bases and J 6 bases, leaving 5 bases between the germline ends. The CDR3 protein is CAISEGVEQYF. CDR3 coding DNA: TGTGCCATCAGTGAGGGGGTCGAGCAGTACTTC.

DNA for the CDR3: TGCGCCAGCAGCTTGAGAAGGACAGGGAACTCTGGGGCCAACGTCCTGACTTTC. Its translation is CASSLRRTGNSGANVLTF. V and J are TRBV5-1 and TRBJ2-6; 8 nucleotides line up with TRBD1. The junction had 6 bases not matched to a gene; V was cut back by 1 base and J by 0 bases. Germline V gene sequence: CDR1 SGHRS, CDR2 YFSETQ. The CDR3 covers 18 residues.

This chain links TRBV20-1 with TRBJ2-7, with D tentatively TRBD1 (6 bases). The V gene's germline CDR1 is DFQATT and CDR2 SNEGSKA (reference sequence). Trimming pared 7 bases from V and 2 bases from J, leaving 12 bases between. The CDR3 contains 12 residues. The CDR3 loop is CSGNRAAYEQYF. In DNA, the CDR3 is TGCAGTGGTAACAGGGCCGCCTACGAGCAGTACTTC.